These 27 T cell receptor beta chains were all obtained from the same sample, sequenced in a study of blood T cell repertoires in COVID-19. Data came from immunoSEQ multiplex PCR; TCRdb stores just in-frame clones and leaves some out. The data contain about 210,000 clones, around 85% of them singletons. Specimen: PBMCs or T cells enriched from blood (not recorded which). Receptor source: a man aged 35 to 55 who had recovered from COVID-19.

The CDR3 loop reads CASSPSQATYEQYF. The CDR3 DNA follows: TGTGCCAGCTCACCCTCTCAGGCGACCTACGAGCAGTACTTC. This chain links TRBV18 with TRBJ2-7; D not resolved. Germline CDR1 and CDR2: KGHSH and LQKENI. CDR3 length equals 14 residues. The germline V and J ends were trimmed by 3 bases and 2 bases, with 11 bases remaining between them.

This clone appeared a few times. This chain uses TRBV2 with TRBJ2-3, with a possible D match to TRBD1 (5 bases). This CDR3 region has 14 residues. The germline V and J ends were trimmed by 6 bases and 2 bases, with 12 bases remaining between them. The V gene's germline CDR1 is SNHLY and CDR2 FYNNEI. The CDR3 spells CASSTDSYTDTQYF. Written as DNA, the CDR3 is TGTGCCAGCAGCACCGACAGTTACACAGATACGCAGTATTTT.

The chain links TRBV7-3 to TRBJ2-3, with D perhaps TRBD1 (5 bases). The CDR3 totals 13 residues. V dropped 6 bases and J dropped 4 bases, with 11 bases sitting between them. CDR1 SGHTA and CDR2 FQGTGA come from the germline V gene. CDR3 sequence: CASRFSGSDTQYF. The CDR3 nucleotides are TGTGCCAGCAGGTTCTCAGGGTCAGATACGCAGTATTTT.

V gene TRBV30 combines with J gene TRBJ2-7, with TRBD2 matching 10 bases. Trimming at V came to 3 bases and at J to 5 bases, leaving 7 bases not matched to a gene. The CDR3 has 14 residues. CDR1 GTSNPN and CDR2 SVGIG come from the germline V gene (reference sequence). The CDR3, as DNA: TGTGCCTGGAGCGCTAGCGGGAGTCGAAACGAGCAGTACTTC. Translation: CAWSASGSRNEQYF.

The J gene is TRBJ2-2, the V gene TRBV14, with D maybe TRBD1 (6 bases). CDR1 and CDR2 from the germline V gene are SGHDN and FVKESK. This CDR3 contains 15 residues. V was trimmed by 5 bases and J by 1 base, leaving 11 bases between them. The CDR3 reads CASSRRQVNTGELFF. CDR3 coding DNA: TGTGCCAGCAGCAGAAGACAGGTGAACACCGGGGAGCTGTTTTTT.

This chain links TRBV5-1 with TRBJ2-1, with 9 bases matching TRBD2. With V trimmed by 1 base and J by 15 bases, 11 bases remained unmatched. Per the germline V gene, CDR1 is SGHRS and CDR2 is YFSETQ. The CDR3 runs to 14 residues. The CDR3 sequence is CASSLKLAGASLFF. CDR3 DNA sequence: TGCGCCAGCAGCTTGAAGTTAGCGGGAGCCAGCTTGTTCTTC.

This clone was observed a few times. The same CDR3 also results from other DNA sequences found in this sample. In DNA form, the CDR3 reads TGTGCCAGCAGCCAGGAGGGGAGCTATGGCTACACCTTC. This sequence encodes CASSQEGSYGYTF. This chain joins TRBV3-1 (or the pseudogene TRBV3-2) and TRBJ1-2; a weak D match, TRBD1 (5 bases). Trimming shortened V by 3 bases and J by 4 bases, and 9 bases separated the two germline ends. The germline CDR1 and CDR2 sequences are LGHDT and YNNKEL (reference sequence). The CDR3 has 13 residues.

The chain combines TRBV4-1 with TRBJ1-3, with D maybe TRBD1 (6 bases). The CDR3 totals 16 residues. The V gene's germline CDR1 is MGHRA and CDR2 YSYEKL. Trimming shortened V by 5 bases and J by 0 bases, and 14 bases separated the two germline ends. The CDR3 region is CASSARTADSGNTIYF. In DNA form, the CDR3 reads TGCGCCAGCAGCGCCCGGACAGCCGACTCTGGAAACACCATATATTTT.

This chain joins TRBV14 and TRBJ2-5, with D hard to call. The CDR3 covers 13 residues. The germline V and J ends were trimmed by 1 base and 5 bases, with 8 bases remaining between them. In germline, CDR1 is SGHDN, CDR2 FVKESK. The CDR3 reads CASSQVSLETQYF. The CDR3 nucleotides are TGTGCCAGCAGCCAAGTCTCTTTGGAGACCCAGTACTTC.

The chain is built from TRBV18 and TRBJ1-2, with TRBD1 identical over 7 bases. The V gene's germline CDR1 is KGHSH and CDR2 LQKENI. V trimming: 2 bases; J trimming: 0 bases; junction bases outside the gene matches: 9. The CDR3 consists of 17 residues. The CDR3, as DNA: TGTGCCAGCTCACCATCCAACCAACAGGGGTCTAACTATGGCTACACCTTC. This translates into CASSPSNQQGSNYGYTF.

The chain recombines TRBV6-7 with TRBJ2-1; TRBD2 matches at 11 bases. TRBV6-7 is assigned to the ORF class and has an uncertain function. The CDR3 consists of 15 residues. J lost 5 bases, V lost 6 bases, and 6 bases had no gene match. As DNA, the CDR3 is TGTGCCAGCAGGACTGGGACTAGCGGAGACAATGAGCAGTTCTTC. Protein: CASRTGTSGDNEQFF.

The V and J genes are TRBV12-5 and TRBJ1-1; 8 bases map to TRBD1. This CDR3 is 16 amino acids long. The V and J ends lost 5 bases and 4 bases, in that order; junction bases with no gene match: 12. Germline-derived CDR1 and CDR2 are LGHNT and FRNRAP. The DNA of the CDR3 is TGTGCTAGTGGTCTCTGGACAGGGCCAGCTTCCACTGAAGCTTTCTTT. Translating it yields CASGLWTGPASTEAFF.

The chain uses TRBV2 and TRBJ2-7, with 9 bases lining up with TRBD1. Losses at the gene ends were 4 bases for V and 3 bases for J; bases not matched to a gene: 4. Germline V gene lookup returns CDR1 SNHLY and CDR2 FYNNEI. This CDR3 is built from 14 residues. CDR3 DNA: TGTGCCAGCAGTGGGGACAGGGCCTTCTACGAGCAGTACTTC. Encoded protein: CASSGDRAFYEQYF.

The rearrangement joins TRBV5-5 to TRBJ1-2, with D possibly being TRBD1 (5 bases). This CDR3 is built from 13 residues. Trimming shortened V by 0 bases and J by 7 bases, and 10 bases separated the two germline ends. Germline CDR1 reads SGHKS; CDR2 reads YYEKEE (reference sequence). Here the CDR3 reads CASSLDLGLGYTF. CDR3 coding DNA: TGTGCCAGCAGCTTGGATTTGGGGCTTGGCTACACCTTC.

The V call is TRBV5-6, the J call TRBJ2-2; 11 bases are shared with TRBD1. V was pared by 5 bases and J by 5 bases, with 5 bases of the junction left unmatched. Germline V lookup: CDR1 SGHDT, CDR2 YYEEEE. The CDR3 totals 15 residues. The CDR3, as DNA: TGTGCCAGCAGGCCAGGGACAGGGGGAACCGGGGAGCTGTTTTTT. It translates to CASRPGTGGTGELFF.

The CDR3 protein is CASSEMGTGVLGYTF. Here the CDR3 DNA reads TGTGCCAGCAGTGAAATGGGGACAGGGGTTCTTGGCTACACCTTC. The J gene is TRBJ1-2, the V gene TRBV6-1, with 10 bases aligning to TRBD1. Germline CDR1 MNHNS, CDR2 SASEGT. V gave up 2 bases and J gave up 7 bases; unmatched junction bases: 7. The CDR3 has 15 amino acids.

This clone was seen a single time. This chain joins TRBV27 and TRBJ2-7; tentative D call: TRBD2 (5 bases). This CDR3 spans 14 amino acids. In germline, CDR1 is MNHEY, CDR2 SMNVEV (reference sequence). With 1 base removed from V and 5 bases from J, the gap between germline ends came to 12 bases. The CDR3: CASSLLRLAHEQYF. The CDR3 DNA sequence: TGTGCCAGCAGTTTATTAAGGCTAGCCCACGAGCAGTACTTC.

V is TRBV15 and J is TRBJ2-5; 13 bases agree with TRBD2. Germline V gives CDR1 LNHNV, CDR2 YYDKDF (reference sequence). There are 16 residues in the CDR3. V gave up 4 bases and J gave up 5 bases; unmatched junction bases: 7. CDR3 bases: TGTGCCACCAGCAAGACTAGCGGGAGGTTTACGGAGACCCAGTACTTC. Its translation: CATSKTSGRFTETQYF.

The chain joins TRBV5-1 to TRBJ1-1; D might be TRBD1 (5 bases). Germline V lookup: CDR1 SGHRS, CDR2 YFSETQ. The ends were cut back, 3 bases at V and 1 base at J, with 7 bases in the middle. The CDR3 runs 13 residues. CDR3: CASSSDTNTEAFF. DNA of the CDR3: TGCGCCAGCAGCTCGGACACGAACACTGAAGCTTTCTTT. Drawing the rest from reference TRBV5-1 and TRBJ1-1, the complete variable domain is KAGVTQTPRYLIKTRGQQVTLSCSPISGHRSVSWYQQTPGQGLQFLFEYFSETQRNKGNFPGRFSGRQFSNSRSEMNVSTLELGDSALYLCASSSDTNTEAFFGQGTRLTVV.

The chain has TRBV4-2 and TRBJ2-3, with 12 bases fitting TRBD2. Germline V CDR1 and CDR2: LGHNA, YNFKEQ. The trim removed 3 bases at V and 4 bases at J, leaving 2 bases unmatched. The CDR3 has 15 amino acids. The CDR3 is CASSQPSGRADTQYF. CDR3 DNA sequence: TGTGCCAGCAGCCAGCCTAGCGGGAGGGCAGATACGCAGTATTTT.

This chain connects TRBV12-5 to TRBJ1-1; D ambiguous. The CDR3 sequence is 13 residues long. CDR1 is LGHNT, CDR2 FRNRAP, per germline. V shed 2 bases and J shed 4 bases, with 8 bases lying between them. The DNA of the CDR3 is TGTGCTAGTGGTTTGTCGGAGAGCACTGAAGCTTTCTTT. Protein: CASGLSESTEAFF.

This clone was counted only a few times. This chain links TRBV4-1 with TRBJ1-5, with 9 bases matching TRBD1. Germline assignment: CDR1 MGHRA and CDR2 YSYEKL. V was pared by 1 base and J by 1 base, with 5 bases of the junction left unmatched. The CDR3 sequence is 17 residues long. CDR3 in DNA: TGCGCCAGCAGCCAAGGGGACAGGGAACTCAGCAATCAGCCCCAGCATTTT. This sequence encodes CASSQGDRELSNQPQHF.

The CDR3 reads CASSSYRDFTEAFF. In DNA form, the CDR3 reads TGTGCCAGCAGCTCCTACCGGGACTTCACTGAAGCTTTCTTT. The gene calls are TRBV11-3 and TRBJ1-1; TRBD1 is a possible D gene (5 bases). The germline V gene has CDR1 SGHNT and CDR2 YENEEA. V was trimmed by 4 bases and J by 4 bases, leaving 13 bases between them. The CDR3 covers 14 residues.

The gene calls are TRBV20-1 and TRBJ2-3; D unresolved. The V and J ends lost 5 bases and 4 bases respectively, with 7 bases between them. The CDR3 contains 11 residues. The germline V gene encodes CDR1 DFQATT and CDR2 SNEGSKA (reference sequence). As DNA, the CDR3 is TGCAGTGCTCACACACCAGATACGCAGTATTTT. Translating it yields CSAHTPDTQYF.

V is TRBV6-1 and J is TRBJ1-2; D is unclear. The CDR3 runs to 13 residues. V gave up 2 bases and J gave up 12 bases, with 16 bases separating them. Germline V gene data show CDR1 as MNHNS and CDR2 as SASEGT. Written as DNA, the CDR3 is TGTGCCAGCAGTGAAACGGAGGGAACTCCCCACACCTTC. It is translated as CASSETEGTPHTF.

This sequence joins TRBV5-6 and TRBJ2-7; tentatively, D is TRBD2 (6 bases). The CDR3 length is 15 residues. Germline V gene data show CDR1 as SGHDT and CDR2 as YYEEEE. With 7 bases removed from V and 1 base from J, the gap between germline ends came to 18 bases. CDR3 protein: CASSGEVGQSYEQYF. The CDR3 nucleotides are TGTGCCAGCTCCGGGGAGGTGGGGCAGTCCTACGAGCAGTACTTC. Full variable domain (outside the CDR3, taken from reference TRBV5-6 and TRBJ2-7): DAGVTQSPTHLIKTRGQQVTLRCSPKSGHDTVSWYQQALGQGPQFIFQYYEEEERQRGNFPDRFSGHQFPNYSSELNVNALLLGDSALYLCASSGEVGQSYEQYFGPGTRLTVT.

The V call is TRBV7-2, the J call TRBJ2-1; D not certain. Trimming shortened V by 1 base and J by 2 bases, and 9 bases separated the two germline ends. This CDR3 has 15 residues. CDR1 and CDR2 (germline): SGHTA, FQGNSA. The CDR3 region is CASSLETFAYNEQFF. Written as DNA, the CDR3 is TGTGCCAGCAGCTTAGAGACATTTGCCTACAATGAGCAGTTCTTC.